The 25 T cell receptor beta chains in this list originate from one sample, sequenced in a study of cytomegalovirus exposure and HLA in healthy donors. 60 Vbeta and 13 Jbeta primers were used in PCR. Generated by immunoSEQ multiplex PCR, the TCRdb table keeps only in-frame clones and is missing some. The sample comprises some 200,000 clones, 9.5% to 15% of which are singletons, and about 8% rests with the top ten. Specimen: PBMCs. These receptors came from a man between 45 and 60 years old in good health and CMV-seropositive.

This clone was counted a few times. The genes are TRBV5-1 and TRBJ2-3, with D unresolved. CDR3 length: 13 amino acids. The V end was cut by 4 bases, the J end by 1 base, with 7 bases between. Germline values: CDR1 SGHRS, CDR2 YFSETQ. The CDR3 coding sequence is TGCGCCAGCAGCATGGCTGGCACAGATACGCAGTATTTT. This encodes CASSMAGTDTQYF.

This chain connects TRBV9 to TRBJ2-3; perhaps TRBD2 as D (6 bases). Trimming cost V 0 bases and J 3 bases, with 11 bases left between them. The CDR3 consists of 15 residues. The germline V gene encodes CDR1 SGDLS and CDR2 YYNGEE. CDR3 bases: TGTGCCAGCAGCGTAGCAATCCTAGCGACAGATACGCAGTATTTT. Translation: CASSVAILATDTQYF.

This clone was recorded a few times. The gene calls are TRBV6-5 and TRBJ2-3; 9 bases match TRBD2. Germline CDR1 and CDR2: MNHEY and SVGAGI. This CDR3 has 15 residues. J gave up 7 bases and V 0 bases, and 5 bases lay outside the gene matches. CDR3 sequence (DNA): TGTGCCAGCAGTTACTCCGGGACTAGCATAAATACGCAGTATTTT. Translating gives CASSYSGTSINTQYF.

This clone was counted a few times. The DNA of the CDR3 is TGTGCCAGTAGTATAACTGCAGGGGCTAATGAAAAACTGTTTTTT. As protein: CASSITAGANEKLFF. The chain uses TRBV19 and TRBJ1-4; tentative D call: TRBD1 (6 bases). The germline V and J ends were trimmed by 2 bases and 3 bases, with 10 bases remaining between them. From germline, CDR1 is LNHDA and CDR2 SQIVND (reference sequence). The CDR3 is made up of 15 amino acids.

The chain is built from TRBV18 and TRBJ1-1; D unclear. V shed 0 bases and J shed 1 base, with 6 bases lying between them. Per the germline V gene, CDR1 is KGHSH and CDR2 is LQKENI. This CDR3 spans 14 amino acids. CDR3 sequence (DNA): TGTGCCAGCTCACCACCAATTAGGAACACTGAAGCTTTCTTT. Residues: CASSPPIRNTEAFF. Combining the CDR3 with reference TRBV18 and TRBJ1-1 gives the whole variable domain NAGVMQNPRHLVRRRGQEARLRCSPMKGHSHVYWYRQLPEEGLKFMVYLQKENIIDESGMPKERFSAEFPKEGPSILRIQQVVRGDSAAYFCASSPPIRNTEAFFGQGTRLTVV.

This clone was found a few times. The CDR3 reads CASSAPGQLYGYTF. For the CDR3, the DNA is TGTGCCAGCAGCGCCCCGGGACAACTCTATGGCTACACCTTC. The chain has TRBV9 and TRBJ1-2; possible D gene TRBD1, 6 bases. Looked up from germline, CDR1 is SGDLS and CDR2 is YYNGEE. The germline V and J ends were trimmed by 3 bases and 4 bases, with 13 bases remaining between them. This CDR3 spans 14 amino acids.

In this sample, this clone turned up a few times. The chain has TRBV5-1 and TRBJ1-4; D not resolved. This CDR3 comprises 14 residues. V lost 2 bases and J 0 bases, leaving 5 bases between the germline ends. The germline V gene has CDR1 SGHRS and CDR2 YFSETQ. The CDR3 region has the DNA TGCGCCAGCAGCTTCGGGGCAACTAATGAAAAACTGTTTTTT. It specifies CASSFGATNEKLFF.

The chain combines TRBV7-2 with TRBJ2-7; tentatively, D is TRBD2 (7 bases). Trimming left V 7 bases short and J 5 bases short, with 27 bases between. Germline CDR1 is SGHTA and CDR2 is FQGNSA. The CDR3 contains 17 residues. The CDR3 sequence is CASTPKPRGGGRDEQYF. CDR3 bases: TGTGCCAGCACCCCGAAACCCAGAGGGGGGGGCCGGGACGAGCAGTACTTC.

This clone was observed a handful of times. The V gene is TRBV5-4, the J gene TRBJ2-7, with 7 nucleotides matching TRBD1. The CDR3 runs to 15 residues. CDR1 and CDR2 (germline): SGHNT, YYREEE (reference sequence). Unmatched junction bases numbered 12, after V lost 2 bases and J lost 7 bases. The CDR3 DNA follows: TGTGCCAGCAGCTTCGGACAGGATACCGTTGGGGAGCAGTACTTC. Its protein is CASSFGQDTVGEQYF.

V and J are TRBV18 and TRBJ2-1; 7 bases align to TRBD1. This CDR3 has 14 amino acids. The V segment lost 4 bases and the J segment 2 bases; nucleotides outside the gene matches: 2. Per the germline V gene, CDR1 is KGHSH and CDR2 is LQKENI. This chain's CDR3 is CASSRGTAYNEQFF. The CDR3 DNA follows: TGTGCCAGCTCACGAGGGACAGCCTACAATGAGCAGTTCTTC. The full variable domain, rest sourced from reference TRBV18 and TRBJ2-1, is NAGVMQNPRHLVRRRGQEARLRCSPMKGHSHVYWYRQLPEEGLKFMVYLQKENIIDESGMPKERFSAEFPKEGPSILRIQQVVRGDSAAYFCASSRGTAYNEQFFGPGTRLTVL.

V and J are TRBV19 and TRBJ2-3; the match to TRBD1 covers 9 bases. The CDR3 is 15 amino acids. The V and J ends lost 5 bases and 2 bases, in that order; junction bases with no gene match: 5. Germline V CDR1 and CDR2: LNHDA, SQIVND (reference sequence). This chain's CDR3 is CASSLGQGPTDTQYF. The CDR3 DNA reads TGTGCCAGTAGTCTGGGACAGGGCCCCACAGATACGCAGTATTTT. Combining the CDR3 with reference TRBV19 and TRBJ2-3 gives the whole variable domain DGGITQSPKYLFRKEGQNVTLSCEQNLNHDAMYWYRQDPGQGLRLIYYSQIVNDFQKGDIAEGYSVSREKKESFPLTVTSAQKNPTAFYLCASSLGQGPTDTQYFGPGTRLTVL.

This clone was recorded a few times. The CDR3 DNA follows: TGTGCCAGCAGTGACCCCTCAGGGAGGAAATACGAGCAGTACTTC. Translation: CASSDPSGRKYEQYF. V is TRBV6-1 and J is TRBJ2-7, with D possibly being TRBD2 (6 bases). Trimming cost V 3 bases and J 4 bases, with 16 bases left between them. The CDR3 has 15 amino acids. Germline loops: CDR1 MNHNS, CDR2 SASEGT.

The J gene is TRBJ2-7, the V gene TRBV7-9, with 7 bases aligning to TRBD1. This CDR3 has 14 amino acids. V lost 5 bases, J lost 4 bases, and 8 bases stayed unmatched. Germline values: CDR1 SEHNR, CDR2 FQNEAQ (reference sequence). CDR3 residues: CASSATRDSYEQYV. CDR3 sequence (DNA): TGTGCCAGCAGCGCTACCCGGGACAGTTACGAGCAGTACGTC.

This clone has just a few counts. This sequence joins TRBV6-6 and TRBJ1-1; D is possibly TRBD1 (5 bases). The germline V and J ends were trimmed by 6 bases and 5 bases, with 13 bases remaining between them. The V gene's germline CDR1 is MNHNY and CDR2 SVGAGI (reference sequence). This CDR3 region has 13 residues. The CDR3 sequence is CASSYTRGTEAFF. As DNA, the CDR3 is TGTGCCAGCAGCTATACTCGGGGGACTGAAGCTTTCTTT.

This clone was detected only a few times. V and J are TRBV28 and TRBJ2-7; the D is unclear. V was shortened by 4 bases and J by 3 bases, with 7 bases between the two germline ends. This CDR3 has 12 residues. CDR1 and CDR2 (germline): MDHEN, SYDVKM. The CDR3 sequence: CASSSLNYEQYV. As DNA, the CDR3 is TGTGCCAGCAGTTCCCTGAACTACGAGCAGTACGTC.

V is TRBV13 and J is TRBJ2-3; D is unresolved. The CDR3 runs 12 residues. From germline, CDR1 is PRHDT and CDR2 FYEKMQ (reference sequence). V lost 2 bases, J lost 4 bases, and 4 bases lay in between. In DNA form, the CDR3 reads TGTGCCAGCAGCTTAACGGCAGATACGCAGTATTTT. This encodes CASSLTADTQYF.

The chain is built from TRBV15 and TRBJ1-5, with D tentatively TRBD1 (5 bases). Germline CDR1 LNHNV, CDR2 YYDKDF (reference sequence). The CDR3 totals 14 residues. V gave up 5 bases and J gave up 5 bases, with 13 bases separating them. The CDR3 reads CATSPRWGDQPQHF. CDR3 nucleotides: TGTGCCACCAGCCCCCGATGGGGCGATCAGCCCCAGCATTTT.

This clone was counted a few times. The chain uses TRBV10-2 and TRBJ1-5, with D perhaps TRBD1 (5 bases). The CDR3 is made up of 14 amino acids. Germline V gene data show CDR1 as WSHSY and CDR2 as SAAADI. Trimming shortened V by 4 bases and J by 7 bases, and 14 bases separated the two germline ends. CDR3 sequence reads: CASSVGGGNQPQHF. CDR3 in DNA: TGCGCCAGCAGTGTTGGGGGGGGGAACCAGCCCCAGCATTTT.

The chain recombines TRBV5-8 with TRBJ1-6; D may be TRBD1 (6 bases). V was cut by 6 bases and J by 6 bases, with 19 bases left in between. The germline CDR1 and CDR2 sequences are SGHTS and YDEGEE. CDR3 size: 16 residues. CDR3 sequence: CASIPRGIRFNSPLHF. CDR3 coding DNA: TGTGCCAGCATCCCTAGGGGGATAAGGTTTAATTCACCCCTCCACTTT.

The genes are TRBV2 and TRBJ2-3, with a possible D match to TRBD2 (5 bases). Germline CDR1 and CDR2: SNHLY and FYNNEI. CDR3 length: 15 residues. V dropped 6 bases and J dropped 6 bases, with 19 bases sitting between them. The CDR3 is CASSVGGSGSDTQYF. As DNA, the CDR3 is TGTGCCAGCAGCGTAGGTGGCTCGGGGTCTGATACGCAGTATTTT. The full variable domain, rest sourced from reference TRBV2 and TRBJ2-3, is EPEVTQTPSHQVTQMGQEVILRCVPISNHLYFYWYRQILGQKVEFLVSFYNNEISEKSEIFDDQFSVERPDGSNFTLKIRSTKLEDSAMYFCASSVGGSGSDTQYFGPGTRLTVL.

V usage is TRBV29-1 and J usage is TRBJ2-6; D unresolved. Trimming took off 5 bases at V and 0 bases at J, with 11 bases between the two ends. Germline CDR1 reads SQVTM; CDR2 reads ANQGSEA. The CDR3 has 15 residues. The CDR3 loop reads CSVPRDSSGANVLTF. Here the CDR3 DNA reads TGCAGCGTTCCTCGCGATAGCTCTGGGGCCAACGTCCTGACTTTC. Complete variable domain (other parts from reference TRBV29-1 and TRBJ2-6): SAVISQKPSRDICQRGTSLTIQCQVDSQVTMMFWYRQQPGQSLTLIATANQGSEATYESGFVIDKFPISRPNLTFSTLTVSNMSPEDSSIYLCSVPRDSSGANVLTFGAGSRLTVL.

This clone came up a few times. This rearrangement joins TRBV6-5 to TRBJ1-1; 8 positions agree with TRBD1. CDR3 length: 13 residues. The junction had 1 base not matched to a gene; V was cut back by 4 bases and J by 3 bases. In germline, CDR1 is MNHEY, CDR2 SVGAGI. DNA for the CDR3: TGTGCCAGCAGTTTGACAGGGGACACTGAAGCTTTCTTT. Translating it yields CASSLTGDTEAFF.

The chain couples TRBV7-9 to TRBJ2-2; D is uncertain. The CDR3 is 15 amino acids. Germline V lookup: CDR1 SEHNR, CDR2 FQNEAQ (reference sequence). V was shortened by 5 bases and J by 3 bases, with 13 bases between the two germline ends. In nucleotides, the CDR3 is TGTGCCAGCAGCCTGAGCCTAGTTGACACCGGGGAGCTGTTTTTT. Translation: CASSLSLVDTGELFF.

This clone was recorded a few times. The CDR3 DNA reads TGTGCCAGCAGTTACTCGTTGGGACCCAGGGGGGATGAGCAGTTCTTC. Its protein is CASSYSLGPRGDEQFF. The V call is TRBV6-5, the J call TRBJ2-1; D possibly corresponds to TRBD1 (7 bases). With 0 bases removed from V and 8 bases from J, the gap between germline ends came to 17 bases. The CDR3 extends over 16 amino acids. Per the germline V gene, CDR1 is MNHEY and CDR2 is SVGAGI.

The rearrangement uses TRBV5-6 and TRBJ1-1, with a possible D match to TRBD1 (6 bases). This CDR3 spans 15 amino acids. Trimming shortened V by 4 bases and J by 6 bases, and 19 bases separated the two germline ends. Germline CDR1 and CDR2: SGHDT and YYEEEE. DNA of the CDR3: TGTGCCAGCAGCCCAACAGGGATTGGGTACGCTGAAGCTTTCTTT. Translation gives CASSPTGIGYAEAFF.